This is a list of T cell receptor beta chains from one sample in a study of T cell responses to AZD1222 COVID-19 vaccine. Generated by immunoSEQ multiplex PCR, the TCRdb table keeps only in-frame clones and is missing some. Of over 110,000 clones in the sample, 75% to 95% were seen once. The sequenced sample was peripheral blood, obtained on day 0 of AZD1222 vaccination. Source of these receptors: an adult in good health. Each CDR3 is given with its conserved first and last residue. Each record gives: clone size, D gene, J gene, V gene, CDR3 DNA, CDR3 protein. The D gene is left open where the match is weak. For some rows the clone size is stated as once, few or many, or as a class when expanded; others skip it.

>NA|TRBD1|TRBJ1-2|TRBV4-3
TGCGCCAGCAGCGGACAGGGGGTAGATGGCTACACCTTC
CASSGQGVDGYTF
>once|NA|TRBJ2-3|TRBV7-3
TGTGCCAGCAGCTGGGTTCCGGGGAACACAGATATGCAGTATTTT
CASSWVPGNTDMQYF
>NA|NA|TRBJ1-2|TRBV2
TGTGCCAGCAGTGCGAGCGGGTCTAACTATGGCTACACCTTC
CASSASGSNYGYTF
>NA|TRBD1|TRBJ2-7|TRBV5-1
TGCGCCAGCAGCTGGGCCGGGACAGGGTCCGACGAGCAGTACTTC
CASSWAGTGSDEQYF
>NA|NA|TRBJ1-1|TRBV14
TGTGCCAGCAGCCAAGATCGAAGCACTGAAGCTTTCTTT
CASSQDRSTEAFF
>NA|TRBD1|TRBJ1-1|TRBV6-5
TGTGCCAGCAGTTTAACAGGGGACGGCGCTGAAGCTTTCTTT
CASSLTGDGAEAFF
>NA|TRBD2|TRBJ2-1|TRBV2
TGTGCCAGCAGTGAACGACTAGCGGGGGGGCCGGACAATGAGCAGTTCTTC
CASSERLAGGPDNEQFF
>NA|NA|TRBJ1-6|TRBV25-1
TGTGCCAGCAGTGAAGTAGGCAGGGGAAGATCACCCCTCCACTTT
CASSEVGRGRSPLHF
>NA|TRBD2|TRBJ2-1|TRBV6-2/TRBV6-3
TGTGCCAGCAGTTACATCCGCGGGAGAGACAATGAGCAGTTCTTC
CASSYIRGRDNEQFF
>NA|NA|TRBJ2-6|TRBV11-3
TGTGCCAGCAGCTTAGGGGGGACTGGGGCCAACGTCCTGACTTTC
CASSLGGTGANVLTF
>NA|NA|TRBJ2-7|TRBV6-1
TGTGCCAGCAGTGACCCGGGTGACGCCTACGAGCAGTACTTC
CASSDPGDAYEQYF
>NA|TRBD1|TRBJ1-2|TRBV27
TGTGCCAGCAGTTCTTCCGGGACAGGGAGGTGGCCCACCTTC
CASSSSGTGRWPTF
>NA|TRBD1|TRBJ2-5|TRBV7-9
TGTGCCAGCAGCTTACAGGGGGTCCAAGAGACCCAGTACTTC
CASSLQGVQETQYF
>NA|TRBD1|TRBJ2-1|TRBV5-1
TGCGCCAGCAGCTCCGGTGCGGACAGGGCCTACAATGAGCAGTTCTTC
CASSSGADRAYNEQFF
>NA|NA|TRBJ1-2|TRBV6-5
TGTGCCAGCAGTTTATTGGGGAATCCCCTGCTTTATGGCTACACCTTC
CASSLLGNPLLYGYTF
>NA|NA|TRBJ1-2|TRBV21-1
TGTGCCAGCAGCAATCGTGATGGCTACACCTTC
CASSNRDGYTF
>NA|NA|TRBJ1-4|TRBV7-2
TGTGCCAGCAGCAGACAGGCCGGGGAGGAAAAACTGTTTTTT
CASSRQAGEEKLFF
>once|NA|TRBJ1-4|TRBV28
TGTGCCAGCAGCCGGGGGCGGGTGAATGAAAAACTGTTTTTT
CASSRGRVNEKLFF
>NA|NA|TRBJ2-2|TRBV5-8
TGTGCCAGCAGCCGCGTGGGCAACACCGGGGAGCTGTTTTTT
CASSRVGNTGELFF
>NA|NA|TRBJ2-7|TRBV11-2
TGTGCCAGCAGCTTACGGTTGTCAGGACCCTACGAGCAGTACTTC
CASSLRLSGPYEQYF
>NA|NA|TRBJ1-1|TRBV18
TGTGCCAGCTCACCACCGGCGGGACGGAACACTGAAGCTTTCTTT
CASSPPAGRNTEAFF
>NA|NA|TRBJ1-5|TRBV5-6
TGTGCCAGCAGCTTGGGCCCTGATCAGCCCCAGCATTTT
CASSLGPDQPQHF
>NA|TRBD1|TRBJ2-7|TRBV30
TGTGCCTGGAGTGGGGACAGGGGGCCCAACGAGCAGTACTTC
CAWSGDRGPNEQYF
>once|NA|TRBJ1-1|TRBV6-6
TGTGCCAGCAGCCGAACTTCCCGACAGTTGGGGGGCAAAGAGGCTTTCTTT
CASSRTSRQLGGKEAFF
>NA|NA|TRBJ2-6|TRBV5-4
TGTGCCAGCAGCTTGGTACAGGAACGGGCCAACGTCCTGACTTTC
CASSLVQERANVLTF
>NA|TRBD2|TRBJ2-1|TRBV4-2
TGTGCCAGCAGCGGCGGGAGGGGCTCCTACAATGAGCAGTTCTTC
CASSGGRGSYNEQFF
>NA|NA|TRBJ2-1|TRBV27
TGTGCCAGCAGTCCTAGGGGAACCTACAATGAGCAGTTCTTC
CASSPRGTYNEQFF